The present T cell receptor (beta chain) was sequenced within a study of post-analysis software for immune sequencing data. Whole-study context: Relapsing-remitting, secondary progressive and progressive-relapsing courses of multiple sclerosis were included.

Unique molecular identifiers were carried by the TCR beta cDNA libraries. From around 0.96 to 9.9 million T cells, hundreds of thousands of cDNA molecules were obtained. TCRdb analysed the PCR reads with MiXCR anew, one entry per CDR3 protein. This table has about 180,000 distinct CDR3 sequences, roughly 31% appearing once. General study results and limits: F-measure co-clustering was strong for batch-matched samples. Compared with controls, patients had more of about 5 TRBV segments, including TRBV5-6, TRBV5-1 and TRBV20-1. A significant reduction in normalized Chao1 diversity was observed in multiple sclerosis patients versus controls.

The table lists this clonotype with a few counts. Its antigen is not identified. The germline CDR1 and CDR2 sequences are SGHRS and YFSETQ. The length of the CDR3 is 15 residues. V was shortened by 2 bases and J by 3 bases, with 11 bases between the two germline ends. This chain joins TRBV5-1 and TRBJ2-2; D is ambiguous. Specimen: blood. The receptor comes from a girl between 10 and 17 years old with multiple sclerosis. The CDR3 loop is CASSLDGVHTGELFF. CDR3 DNA: TGCGCCAGCAGCTTAGACGGTGTACACACCGGGGAGCTGTTTTTT.